Sequencing of this T cell receptor beta chain was carried out in a study of blood T cell repertoires in COVID-19. The wider study: Acute-phase and convalescent COVID-19 samples originated in the United States, Italy and Spain. T cells, B-cell-depleted T cells, or PBMCs provided the cDNA or gDNA that served as material.

Original methodology: Quantification of nucleated cells was approximated via reference gene primer amplification. Only in-frame clones appear in the TCRdb table, and some are missing; sequencing was by immunoSEQ multiplex PCR. V, J and clone size are taken as reported in that table, and D and trimming were inferred from the DNA itself. The sample has about 210,000 clones, roughly nine tenths seen once. Germline CDR1 reads MGHRA; CDR2 reads YSYEKL. This CDR3 region has 16 residues. V lost 1 base and J lost 0, with 10 bases in between. This rearrangement joins TRBV4-1 to TRBJ1-5, with D possibly being TRBD1 (5 bases). The receptor comes from a middle-aged man with acute or convalescent COVID-19. The sequencing sample was made of peripheral blood. CDR3 nucleotides: TGCGCCAGCAGCCAAGGAAAGGGGAATAGCAATCAGCCCCAGCATTTT. Translation: CASSQGKGNSNQPQHF.